The TCR beta chain under discussion was sequenced for a study of human T cells and chemical hapten exposure. Original analysis: Counts of TCRs in each sample centred on a median of 95,638 and extended from about 24,000 to 680,000. From the RACE reads, TCRdb called clonotypes with MiXCR, one entry per CDR3 protein. The V and J calls follow TCRdb's processing rather than the paper's. The table includes 65,000 to 85,000 distinct CDR3 sequences, approximately 10% detected once. Time point in this sample: patch test 1, 2 weeks after DPC sensitization. The treatment here: therapeutic diphenylcyclopropenone sensitization with weekly scalp DPC. V was clipped by 1 base and J by 6 bases; unmatched bases: 5. The CDR3 has 14 residues.

The sequence derives from a woman between 50 and 59 years old with alopecia areata. Some clones in this sample may be carry-over from other donors' samples. This sample comprised whole blood, obtained in connection with sensitization to the hapten diphenylcyclopropenone (DPC). The V gene is TRBV12-3 or TRBV12-4, the J gene TRBJ1-1; TRBD1 matches at 7 bases. CDR3 in DNA: TGTGCCAGCAGTTTAGACAGGGGAGTCTCTGAAGCTTTCTTT. It codes for CASSLDRGVSEAFF.